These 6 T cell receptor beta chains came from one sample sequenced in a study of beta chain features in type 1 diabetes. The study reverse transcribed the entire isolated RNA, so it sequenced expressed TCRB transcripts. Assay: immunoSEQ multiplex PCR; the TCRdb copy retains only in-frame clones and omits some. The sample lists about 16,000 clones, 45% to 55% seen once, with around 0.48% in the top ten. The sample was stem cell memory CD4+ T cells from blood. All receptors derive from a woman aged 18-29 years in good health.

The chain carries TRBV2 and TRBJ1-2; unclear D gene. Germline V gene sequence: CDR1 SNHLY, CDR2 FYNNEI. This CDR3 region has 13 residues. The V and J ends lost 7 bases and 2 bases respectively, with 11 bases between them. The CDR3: CASTGETNYGYTF. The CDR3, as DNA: TGTGCCAGCACCGGGGAAACGAACTATGGCTACACCTTC. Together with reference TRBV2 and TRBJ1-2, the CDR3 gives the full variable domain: EPEVTQTPSHQVTQMGQEVILRCVPISNHLYFYWYRQILGQKVEFLVSFYNNEISEKSEIFDDQFSVERPDGSNFTLKIRSTKLEDSAMYFCASTGETNYGYTFGSGTRLTVV.

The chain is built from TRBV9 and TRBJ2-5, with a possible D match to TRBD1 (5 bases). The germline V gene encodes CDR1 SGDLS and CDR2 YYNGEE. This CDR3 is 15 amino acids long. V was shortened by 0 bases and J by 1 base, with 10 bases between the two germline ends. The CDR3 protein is CASSVGQYPQETQYF. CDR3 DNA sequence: TGTGCCAGCAGCGTAGGACAGTACCCCCAAGAGACCCAGTACTTC. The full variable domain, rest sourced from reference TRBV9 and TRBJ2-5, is DSGVTQTPKHLITATGQRVTLRCSPRSGDLSVYWYQQSLDQGLQFLIQYYNGEERAKGNILERFSAQQFPDLHSELNLSSLELGDSALYFCASSVGQYPQETQYFGPGTRLLVL.

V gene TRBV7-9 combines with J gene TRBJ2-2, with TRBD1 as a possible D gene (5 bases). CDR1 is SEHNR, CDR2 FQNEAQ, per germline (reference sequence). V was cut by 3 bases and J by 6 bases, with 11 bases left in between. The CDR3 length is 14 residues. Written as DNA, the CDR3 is TGTGCCAGCAGCTTCATGGTGGGGCCCGGGGAGCTGTTTTTT. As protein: CASSFMVGPGELFF.

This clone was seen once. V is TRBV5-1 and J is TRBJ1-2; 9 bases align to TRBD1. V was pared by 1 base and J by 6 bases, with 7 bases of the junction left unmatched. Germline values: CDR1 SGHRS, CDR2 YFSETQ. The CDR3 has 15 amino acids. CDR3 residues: CASSLRGQGDDGYTF. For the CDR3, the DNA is TGCGCCAGCAGCTTGCGGGGACAGGGAGATGATGGCTACACCTTC.

The CDR3 coding sequence is TGTGCCAGCAGCTTAGGAAAAACAGCCTACGAGCAGTACTTC. Amino acid sequence: CASSLGKTAYEQYF. The chain is built from TRBV7-8 and TRBJ2-7; no clear D. The CDR3 is 14 amino acids. V was pared by 1 base and J by 2 bases, with 9 bases between. Germline CDR1 is SGHVS and CDR2 is FQNEAQ.

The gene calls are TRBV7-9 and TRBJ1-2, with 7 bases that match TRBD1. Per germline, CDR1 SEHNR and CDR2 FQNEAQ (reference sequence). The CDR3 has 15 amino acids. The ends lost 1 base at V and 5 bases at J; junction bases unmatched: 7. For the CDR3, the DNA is TGTGCCAGCAGCTTAGAGGGACAGACGGTTTATGGCTACACCTTC. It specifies CASSLEGQTVYGYTF.